These 28 T cell receptor beta chains share one sample of origin, sequenced in a study of technical replicates of blood from a few donors. Sequenced by immunoSEQ multiplex PCR; TCRdb stores in-frame clones only, minus some. The table shows 85,000 to 100,000 clones, with approximately 95% occurring only once. Sequencing used T cells isolated from PBMCs. All receptors derive from a human donor in good health.

This clone was seen a single time. The chain employs TRBV6-5 and TRBJ2-7; D may be TRBD1 (5 bases). CDR1 and CDR2 (germline): MNHEY, SVGAGI. This CDR3 comprises 11 residues. The V end was cut by 6 bases, the J end by 4 bases, with 7 bases between. The CDR3 loop reads CASRAGYEQYF. The CDR3 bases are TGTGCCAGCAGGGCAGGGTACGAGCAGTACTTC.

The chain has TRBV6-5 and TRBJ1-5, with D possibly matching TRBD1 (5 bases). V dropped 2 bases and J dropped 1 base, with 6 bases sitting between them. This CDR3 comprises 14 residues. In germline, CDR1 is MNHEY, CDR2 SVGAGI. The CDR3 sequence: CASSYAGSNQPQHF. As DNA, the CDR3 is TGTGCCAGCAGTTACGCAGGGAGCAATCAGCCCCAGCATTTT.

This rearrangement joins TRBV4-2 to TRBJ2-3, with D unresolved. Germline-derived CDR1 and CDR2 are LGHNA and YNFKEQ. The length of the CDR3 is 16 residues. The V end lost 0 bases, the J end lost 1 base, and 11 bases lay between the germline ends. CDR3 sequence reads: CASSQETGAGTDTQYF. The CDR3 nucleotides read TGTGCCAGCAGCCAAGAGACGGGTGCGGGCACAGATACGCAGTATTTT.

The chain employs TRBV5-1 and TRBJ1-4, with D maybe TRBD1 (6 bases). CDR1 SGHRS and CDR2 YFSETQ come from the germline V gene. V shed 3 bases and J shed 2 bases, with 20 bases lying between them. The CDR3 spans 18 residues. CDR3 in amino acids: CASSSPPGQGLTNEKLFF. In DNA, the CDR3 is TGCGCCAGCAGCTCCCCTCCCGGGCAGGGGTTGACTAATGAAAAACTGTTTTTT.

The rearrangement uses TRBV5-1 and TRBJ1-2; the D is unclear. V lost 0 bases, J lost 8 bases, and 11 bases lay in between. The CDR3 spans 13 residues. Per the germline V gene, CDR1 is SGHRS and CDR2 is YFSETQ. CDR3 region: CASSLAGRSGYTF. The CDR3 DNA reads TGCGCCAGCAGCTTGGCCGGCAGGTCGGGCTACACCTTC.

As to this clone: At one end, the junction sequence differs from germline, possibly due to a read error. The chain has TRBV19 and TRBJ2-1; 10 positions agree with TRBD2. Germline V gene data show CDR1 as LNHDA and CDR2 as SQIVND (reference sequence). The CDR3 spans 15 residues. CDR3 nucleotides: TGTGCCAATAGTCCTCTAGCGGGGGATTACAATGAGCAGTTCTTC. Encoded protein: CANSPLAGDYNEQFF.

The chain carries TRBV2 and TRBJ2-7; 8 positions agree with TRBD1. Unmatched junction bases numbered 13, after V lost 8 bases and J lost 4 bases. CDR1 and CDR2 from the germline V gene are SNHLY and FYNNEI. This CDR3 is built from 15 residues. The CDR3 here is CASWGIGQGTYEQYF. CDR3 sequence (DNA): TGTGCCAGCTGGGGAATCGGACAGGGAACTTACGAGCAGTACTTC.

The V and J genes are TRBV5-8 and TRBJ1-2, with 7 bases that match TRBD1. Trimming cost V 0 bases and J 8 bases; bases outside gene matches: 10. The V gene's germline CDR1 is SGHTS and CDR2 YDEGEE. This CDR3 has 15 residues. The CDR3 loop reads CASSLVVRDRRGYTF. In DNA, the CDR3 is TGTGCCAGCAGCTTGGTTGTCCGGGACAGAAGAGGCTACACCTTC.

The chain is built from TRBV5-1 and TRBJ2-2, with TRBD1 identical over 7 bases. Per the germline V gene, CDR1 is SGHRS and CDR2 is YFSETQ. The CDR3 totals 15 residues. Trimming removed 1 base from V and 7 bases from J; junction bases left unmatched: 7. CDR3 in DNA: TGCGCCAGCAGCTTGATGAGGGGGCTTAGCGGGGAGCTGTTTTTT. This sequence encodes CASSLMRGLSGELFF.

The V call is TRBV6-4, the J call TRBJ2-1; 11 bases are shared with TRBD1. The CDR3 consists of 15 residues. Germline-derived CDR1 and CDR2 are MRHNA and SNTAGT. The junction had 10 bases not matched to a gene; V was cut back by 6 bases and J by 9 bases. The CDR3 loop is CASSPGTGGGGEQFF. The CDR3 DNA reads as TGTGCCAGCAGCCCCGGGACAGGGGGAGGTGGTGAGCAGTTCTTC.

The chain combines TRBV30 with TRBJ2-2; the match to TRBD2 covers 8 bases. Trimming at V came to 3 bases and at J to 3 bases, leaving 6 bases not matched to a gene. The germline CDR1 and CDR2 sequences are GTSNPN and SVGIG (reference sequence). CDR3 size: 15 residues. The CDR3 DNA reads as TGTGCCTGGAGGACCCGGGGGGGATACACCGGGGAGCTGTTTTTT. Translation: CAWRTRGGYTGELFF.

This chain links TRBV5-4 with TRBJ1-5; maybe TRBD1 (5 bases). The germline V and J ends were trimmed by 0 bases and 9 bases, with 10 bases remaining between them. The CDR3 runs to 13 residues. Germline CDR1 reads SGHNT; CDR2 reads YYREEE (reference sequence). The CDR3 loop reads CASSLGRERPQHF. DNA for the CDR3: TGTGCCAGCAGCTTGGGCAGGGAACGGCCCCAGCATTTT.

V and J are TRBV15 and TRBJ1-5; TRBD1 might be the D (6 bases). This CDR3 spans 16 amino acids. CDR1 LNHNV and CDR2 YYDKDF come from the germline V gene (reference sequence). The ends were cut back, 6 bases at V and 7 bases at J, with 22 bases in the middle. CDR3 DNA: TGTGCCACCAGGGAACAAGTACAGGGATCGGTACAGCCCCAGCATTTT. It is translated as CATREQVQGSVQPQHF. The full variable domain, in which reference TRBV15 and TRBJ1-5 provide the parts outside the CDR3, is DAMVIQNPRYQVTQFGKPVTLSCSQTLNHNVMYWYQQKSSQAPKLLFHYYDKDFNNEADTPDNFQSRRPNTSFCFLDIRSPGLGDTAMYLCATREQVQGSVQPQHFGDGTRLSIL.

The chain couples TRBV19 to TRBJ1-2; perhaps TRBD1 as D (5 bases). The CDR3 has 11 residues. V was cut by 6 bases and J by 10 bases, with 12 bases left in between. Germline V gene lookup returns CDR1 LNHDA and CDR2 SQIVND (reference sequence). In DNA, the CDR3 is TGTGCCAGTAGCTTCGGACAAAACTACACCTTC. Amino acid sequence: CASSFGQNYTF.

V and J are TRBV6-5 and TRBJ2-5, with D uncertain. The CDR3 length is 15 residues. Germline CDR1 and CDR2: MNHEY and SVGAGI. V dropped 4 bases and J dropped 5 bases, with 17 bases sitting between them. This CDR3 reads CASSLGRLVQETQYF. As DNA, the CDR3 is TGTGCCAGCAGTTTGGGTAGGCTAGTCCAGGAGACCCAGTACTTC.

The CDR3 DNA sequence: TGCAGCGTTGAAGCCGTGGACAGGTCCTACGTTGAGCAGTTCTTC. The encoded protein is CSVEAVDRSYVEQFF. The chain recombines TRBV29-1 with TRBJ2-1; 7 bases are shared with TRBD1. The CDR3 has 15 amino acids. The germline V gene encodes CDR1 SQVTM and CDR2 ANQGSEA. V trimming: 1 base; J trimming: 9 bases; junction bases outside the gene matches: 12.

This clone was counted once. The V gene is TRBV6-5, the J gene TRBJ2-7; weak D call: TRBD2 (6 bases). This CDR3 region has 13 residues. Trimming cost V 5 bases and J 2 bases, with 10 bases left between them. Germline CDR1 and CDR2: MNHEY and SVGAGI. CDR3 in DNA: TGTGCCAGCAGTGCGGGACTCACCTACGAGCAGTACTTC. Translated: CASSAGLTYEQYF.

The rearrangement links TRBV5-8 to TRBJ2-2; no clear D gene. The CDR3 runs 14 residues. Germline V gives CDR1 SGHTS, CDR2 YDEGEE. V gave up 0 bases and J gave up 4 bases, with 7 bases separating them. The CDR3 DNA sequence: TGTGCCAGCAGCTTGGTTTCACTCACCGGGGAGCTGTTTTTT. It translates to CASSLVSLTGELFF.

The chain employs TRBV7-2 and TRBJ1-4; the D gene is possibly TRBD1 (6 bases). There are 17 residues in the CDR3. In germline, CDR1 is SGHTA, CDR2 FQGNSA. Trimming cost V 3 bases and J 5 bases, with 19 bases left between them. The CDR3 region has the DNA TGTGCCAGCAGCTTGGTCCCTTGGGGACACCGAAATGAAAAACTGTTTTTT. Encoded protein: CASSLVPWGHRNEKLFF.

This chain joins TRBV9 and TRBJ2-7; tentative D call: TRBD2 (5 bases). V was pared by 0 bases and J by 2 bases, with 12 bases between. Germline values: CDR1 SGDLS, CDR2 YYNGEE. The length of the CDR3 is 15 residues. The CDR3 protein is CASSVGVELAYEQYF. CDR3 nucleotides: TGTGCCAGCAGCGTAGGGGTTGAACTAGCCTACGAGCAGTACTTC.

The genes are TRBV10-2 and TRBJ2-7; 8 bases fit TRBD2. Germline V gene data show CDR1 as WSHSY and CDR2 as SAAADI. J was trimmed by 6 bases and V by 3 bases; bases with no gene match: 10. The CDR3 covers 15 residues. Written as DNA, the CDR3 is TGCGCCAGCAGTGAAGGAGGCGGGAGGAGTAGCGAGCAGTACTTC. Translated: CASSEGGGRSSEQYF.

The V and J genes are TRBV13 and TRBJ2-7, with 8 bases matching TRBD2. The CDR3 runs to 14 residues. CDR1 is PRHDT and CDR2 is FYEKMQ in the germline V gene (reference sequence). V dropped 5 bases and J dropped 4; count of bases not matched to a gene: 7. The CDR3 bases are TGTGCCAGCAGCCCGGGGGGGGATCGGTACGAGCAGTACTTC. It specifies CASSPGGDRYEQYF.

CDR3 nucleotides: TGTGCCAGCAGCCCTTTCGGGAGATCCTCCTACGAGCAGTACTTC. It encodes CASSPFGRSSYEQYF. The chain couples TRBV28 to TRBJ2-7, with D possibly TRBD2 on 6 matching bases. Per the germline V gene, CDR1 is MDHEN and CDR2 is SYDVKM. This CDR3 spans 15 amino acids. The V end lost 6 bases, the J end lost 0 bases, and 15 bases lay between the germline ends.

This clone was seen only once. This rearrangement joins TRBV14 to TRBJ2-1, with 7 bases fitting TRBD1. J gave up 0 bases and V 0 bases, and 2 bases lay outside the gene matches. The CDR3 runs 16 residues. Germline values: CDR1 SGHDN, CDR2 FVKESK. The chain's CDR3 is CASSQDSGGSYNEQFF. CDR3 DNA: TGTGCCAGCAGCCAAGATTCAGGGGGCTCCTACAATGAGCAGTTCTTC.

V is TRBV27 and J is TRBJ1-1; TRBD1 might be the D (5 bases). CDR1 MNHEY and CDR2 SMNVEV come from the germline V gene (reference sequence). The CDR3 is made up of 16 amino acids. Trimming took off 1 base at V and 1 base at J, with 13 bases between the two ends. This CDR3 is CASSLLGGGRNTEAFF. The CDR3, as DNA: TGTGCCAGCAGTTTATTGGGGGGTGGTCGGAACACTGAAGCTTTCTTT.

The gene calls are TRBV4-1 and TRBJ2-2; 10 nucleotides align to TRBD2. Looked up from germline, CDR1 is MGHRA and CDR2 is YSYEKL. The length of the CDR3 is 14 residues. After removal of 6 bases from V and 8 bases from J, the junction contained 6 bases not matched to a gene. The CDR3 bases are TGCGCCAGCAGTCCTAGCGGGAGTGGGGGGGAGCTGTTTTTT. This translates into CASSPSGSGGELFF.

The chain couples TRBV28 to TRBJ1-1; 8 bases are a match to TRBD1. V lost 6 bases and J lost 4; bases outside the gene matches: 13. This CDR3 comprises 16 residues. The germline V gene encodes CDR1 MDHEN and CDR2 SYDVKM. The DNA for the CDR3 is TGTGCCAGCAGAATCGACCACACAGGGGGATCCACTGAAGCTTTCTTT. Protein: CASRIDHTGGSTEAFF.

The V gene is TRBV28, the J gene TRBJ2-1; D gene uncertain. The ends were cut back, 3 bases at V and 9 bases at J, with 9 bases in the middle. Germline CDR1 reads MDHEN; CDR2 reads SYDVKM. CDR3 length equals 12 residues. The CDR3 here is CASSLWALEQFF. The CDR3 nucleotides are TGTGCCAGCAGTTTGTGGGCACTTGAGCAGTTCTTC.